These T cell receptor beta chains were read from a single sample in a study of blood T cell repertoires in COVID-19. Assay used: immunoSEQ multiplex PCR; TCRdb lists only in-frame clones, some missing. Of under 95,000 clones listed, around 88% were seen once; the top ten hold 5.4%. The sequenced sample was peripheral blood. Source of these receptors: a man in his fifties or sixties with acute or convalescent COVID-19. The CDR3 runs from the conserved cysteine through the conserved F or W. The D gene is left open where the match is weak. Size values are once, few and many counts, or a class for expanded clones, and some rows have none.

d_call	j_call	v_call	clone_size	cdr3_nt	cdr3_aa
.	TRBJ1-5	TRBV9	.	TGTGCCAGCAGCCCCAGTTCCACGGGTCCCCAGCATTTT	CASSPSSTGPQHF
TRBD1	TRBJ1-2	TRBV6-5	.	TGTGCCAGCAGCGGGACAGGGTCGAACTATGGCTACACCTTC	CASSGTGSNYGYTF
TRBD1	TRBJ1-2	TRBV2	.	TGTGCCAGCAAAGGACAGGGCTCCCCGTTGTTAGGCTACACCTTC	CASKGQGSPLLGYTF
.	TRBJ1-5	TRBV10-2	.	TGCGCCAGCAGTGAAGTTGTCCGAGGGAATCAGCCCCAGCATTTT	CASSEVVRGNQPQHF
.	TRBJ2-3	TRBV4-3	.	TGCGCCAGCAGCCAGAATCCCCCCGGGGCGGGGGATACGCAGTATTTT	CASSQNPPGAGDTQYF
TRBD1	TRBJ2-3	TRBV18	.	TGTGCCAGCTCACCATTCGGCGACCGACAGGGGGATACGCAGTATTTT	CASSPFGDRQGDTQYF
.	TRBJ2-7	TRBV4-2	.	TGTGCCAGCAGCCAAGATAGGGGCAGCTCCTACGAGCAGTACTTC	CASSQDRGSSYEQYF
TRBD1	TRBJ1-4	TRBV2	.	TGTGCCGGAAAGACAGGGATAGGAGAAAAACTGTTTTTT	CAGKTGIGEKLFF
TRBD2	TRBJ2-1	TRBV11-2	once	TGTGCCAGCAGCCGTAGCGGGGGGCTCAGCTCCTACAATGAGCAGTTCTTC	CASSRSGGLSSYNEQFF
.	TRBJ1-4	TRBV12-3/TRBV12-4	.	TGTGCCAGCAGATATCTTAATGAAAAACTGTTTTTT	CASRYLNEKLFF
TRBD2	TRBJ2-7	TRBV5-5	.	TGTGCCAGCAGCTTTCGCCAGGGACTAACCTACGAGCAGTACTTC	CASSFRQGLTYEQYF
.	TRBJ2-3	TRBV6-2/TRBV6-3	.	TGTGCCAGCAGTTCCGCGGTGGCCACAGATACGCAGTATTTT	CASSSAVATDTQYF
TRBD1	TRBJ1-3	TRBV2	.	TGTGCCAGCAGTGACCCGGACAGGGGGGGTGCTGGAAACACCATATATTTT	CASSDPDRGGAGNTIYF
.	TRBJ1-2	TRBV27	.	TGTGCCAGCAGTCAACAGGAGAACTATGGCTACACCTTC	CASSQQENYGYTF
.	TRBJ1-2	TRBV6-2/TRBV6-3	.	TGTGCCAGCAGTTACTCCCAGAACTATGGCTACACCTTC	CASSYSQNYGYTF
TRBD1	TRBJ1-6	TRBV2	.	TGTGCCAGCGCCTTGACAGGGGCTAATTCACCCCTCCACTTT	CASALTGANSPLHF
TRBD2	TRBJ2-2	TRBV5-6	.	TGTGCCAGCAGTCCTGGGGGACTAGCCAACACCGGGGAGCTGTTTTTT	CASSPGGLANTGELFF
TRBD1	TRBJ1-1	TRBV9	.	TGTGCCAGCAGCGCAACCACAGGGGGAGTCACTGAAGCTTTCTTT	CASSATTGGVTEAFF
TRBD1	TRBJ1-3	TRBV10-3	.	TGTGCCATCAGAGAAAATCCGGGACAGTGGTTCTCTGGAAACACCATATATTTT	CAIRENPGQWFSGNTIYF
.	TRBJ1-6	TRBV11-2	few	TGTGCCAGCAGCTTTGTCCCTCCAGGAGCGGGAAGGGGTAATTCACCCCTCCACTTT	CASSFVPPGAGRGNSPLHF
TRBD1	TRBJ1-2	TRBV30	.	TGTGCCTGGAGTGAAACCGGGACAGGGGTTGGTGGCTACACCTTC	CAWSETGTGVGGYTF
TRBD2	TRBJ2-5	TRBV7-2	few	TGTGCCAGCAGCCTGACTGGACTAGGCGCTCGAGAGACCCAGTACTTC	CASSLTGLGARETQYF
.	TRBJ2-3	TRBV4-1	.	TGCGCCAGCAGCCAAGTAGTTGCAGATACGCAGTATTTT	CASSQVVADTQYF
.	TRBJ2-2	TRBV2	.	TGTGCCAGCAGTGAAGGTCCTCTAAAAAACACCGGGGAGCTGTTTTTT	CASSEGPLKNTGELFF
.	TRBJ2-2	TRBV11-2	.	TGTGCCAGCAGACCTATGCCCCGCGGCGGGGAGCTGTTTTTT	CASRPMPRGGELFF
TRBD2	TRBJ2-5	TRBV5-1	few	TGCGCCAGCAGCGGGACCCTAGCGGGGGGGGAGACCCAGTACTTC	CASSGTLAGGETQYF
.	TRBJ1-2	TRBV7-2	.	TGTGCCAGCAGCCAGAACAGGGTGAGGTACACCTTC	CASSQNRVRYTF
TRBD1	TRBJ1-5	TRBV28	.	TGTGCCAGTAAGGGGGCGCTTAGCAATCAGCCCCAGCATTTT	CASKGALSNQPQHF
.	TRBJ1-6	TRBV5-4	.	TGTGCCAGCAGGTCCAGGGATAGCTCCTATAATTCACCCCTCCACTTT	CASRSRDSSYNSPLHF
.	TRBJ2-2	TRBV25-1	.	TGTGCCAGCATTAAACAGAACACCGGGGAGCTGTTTTTT	CASIKQNTGELFF
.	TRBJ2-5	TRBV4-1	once	TGCGCCAGCAGCCAAGATGGAGACCACAGGAATACCCAGTACTTC	CASSQDGDHRNTQYF
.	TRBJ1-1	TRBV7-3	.	TGTGCCAGCAGCCCCCTCGGGGGATTGAACACTGAAGCTTTCTTT	CASSPLGGLNTEAFF
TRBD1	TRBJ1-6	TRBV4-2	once	TGTGCCAGCAGCCAAGAGGCGCCCGAGACAGGGGGAAATTCACCCCTCCACTTT	CASSQEAPETGGNSPLHF
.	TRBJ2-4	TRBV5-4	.	TGTGCCAGCAGCCTTACAGGGACGGAAAACATTCAGTACTTC	CASSLTGTENIQYF
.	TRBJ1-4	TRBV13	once	TGTGCCAGCAGCCCCCAGGGCAGCTTTAATGAAAAACTGTTTTTT	CASSPQGSFNEKLFF
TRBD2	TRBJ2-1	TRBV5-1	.	TGCGCCAGCAGCTCTAGCGGGGGATACAATGAGCAGTTCTTC	CASSSSGGYNEQFF
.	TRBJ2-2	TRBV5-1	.	TGCGCCAGCAGCTTGTCAGGGTCCCCTCTGGGGGAGCTGTTTTTT	CASSLSGSPLGELFF
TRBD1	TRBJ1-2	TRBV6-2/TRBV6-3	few	TGTGCCAGCAGTTCAATCCTTAGGGGGACAGACCTAAACTATGGCTACACCTTC	CASSSILRGTDLNYGYTF